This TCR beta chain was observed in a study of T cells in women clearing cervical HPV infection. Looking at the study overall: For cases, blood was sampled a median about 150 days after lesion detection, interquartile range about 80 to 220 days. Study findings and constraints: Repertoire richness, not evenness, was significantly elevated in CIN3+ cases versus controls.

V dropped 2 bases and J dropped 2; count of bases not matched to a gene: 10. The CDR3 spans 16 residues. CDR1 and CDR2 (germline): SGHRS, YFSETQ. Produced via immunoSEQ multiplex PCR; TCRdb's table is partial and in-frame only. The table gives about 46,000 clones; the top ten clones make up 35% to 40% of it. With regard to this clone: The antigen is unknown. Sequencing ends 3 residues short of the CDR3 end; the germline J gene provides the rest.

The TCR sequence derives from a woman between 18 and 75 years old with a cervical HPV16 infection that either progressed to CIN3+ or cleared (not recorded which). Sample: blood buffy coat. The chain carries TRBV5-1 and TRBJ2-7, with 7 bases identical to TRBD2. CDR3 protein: CASSLRTGTTPYEQYF. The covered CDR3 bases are TGCGCCAGCAGCTTACGAACCGGGACTACCCCCTACGAG.